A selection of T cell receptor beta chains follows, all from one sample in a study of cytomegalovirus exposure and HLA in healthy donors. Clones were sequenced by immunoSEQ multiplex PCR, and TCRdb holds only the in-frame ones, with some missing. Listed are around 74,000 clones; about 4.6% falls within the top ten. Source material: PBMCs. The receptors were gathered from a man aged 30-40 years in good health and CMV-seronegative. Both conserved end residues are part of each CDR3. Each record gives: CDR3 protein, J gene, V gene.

CDR3 protein: CASSVLSGNTIYF
J gene: TRBJ1-3
V gene: TRBV9

CDR3 protein: CASSPAPTGGYGYTF
J gene: TRBJ1-2
V gene: TRBV18

CDR3 protein: CASSLSGGGQGYTIYF
J gene: TRBJ1-3
V gene: TRBV7-2

CDR3 protein: CASSPPKGEGYGYTF
J gene: TRBJ1-2
V gene: TRBV18

CDR3 protein: CASSLPGHAYEQYF
J gene: TRBJ2-7
V gene: TRBV5-8

CDR3 protein: CASSEGRTGGGNQPQHF
J gene: TRBJ1-5
V gene: TRBV6-1

CDR3 protein: CASGLPPTGTQYF
J gene: TRBJ2-3
V gene: TRBV12-5

CDR3 protein: CASSLAWGLSQETQYF
J gene: TRBJ2-5
V gene: TRBV7-2

CDR3 protein: CASSSRQGQDSPLHF
J gene: TRBJ1-6
V gene: TRBV7-6

CDR3 protein: CASSPGTTSAKGNQPQHF
J gene: TRBJ1-5
V gene: TRBV18

CDR3 protein: CASRGQSNQPQHF
J gene: TRBJ1-5
V gene: TRBV2

CDR3 protein: CASSRDRGDSYEQYF
J gene: TRBJ2-7
V gene: TRBV11-3

CDR3 protein: CASSLQALSTDTQYF
J gene: TRBJ2-3
V gene: TRBV7-8

CDR3 protein: CAAGGGYTEAFF
J gene: TRBJ1-1
V gene: TRBV10-3

CDR3 protein: CASSGGTANTEAFF
J gene: TRBJ1-1
V gene: TRBV5-1

CDR3 protein: CASSSTLAGGHNEQFF
J gene: TRBJ2-1
V gene: TRBV5-1

CDR3 protein: CASSLSGLGAEAFF
J gene: TRBJ1-1
V gene: TRBV27

CDR3 protein: CAWSATGDTIYF
J gene: TRBJ1-3
V gene: TRBV30

CDR3 protein: CASSMTVSNEQFF
J gene: TRBJ2-1
V gene: TRBV6-5

CDR3 protein: CASSIGGAGSPLYGYTF
J gene: TRBJ1-2
V gene: TRBV19

CDR3 protein: CASSPIRSGGGTQYF
J gene: TRBJ2-3
V gene: TRBV11-2

CDR3 protein: CASSLDGRIYEQYF
J gene: TRBJ2-7
V gene: TRBV5-1

CDR3 protein: CASSFGGTQYF
J gene: TRBJ2-7
V gene: TRBV11-2

CDR3 protein: CAWSVIAGGVGGTDTQYF
J gene: TRBJ2-3
V gene: TRBV30

CDR3 protein: CAWSVAGTSTDTQYF
J gene: TRBJ2-3
V gene: TRBV30

CDR3 protein: CASSLGPEANEKLFF
J gene: TRBJ1-4
V gene: TRBV5-1